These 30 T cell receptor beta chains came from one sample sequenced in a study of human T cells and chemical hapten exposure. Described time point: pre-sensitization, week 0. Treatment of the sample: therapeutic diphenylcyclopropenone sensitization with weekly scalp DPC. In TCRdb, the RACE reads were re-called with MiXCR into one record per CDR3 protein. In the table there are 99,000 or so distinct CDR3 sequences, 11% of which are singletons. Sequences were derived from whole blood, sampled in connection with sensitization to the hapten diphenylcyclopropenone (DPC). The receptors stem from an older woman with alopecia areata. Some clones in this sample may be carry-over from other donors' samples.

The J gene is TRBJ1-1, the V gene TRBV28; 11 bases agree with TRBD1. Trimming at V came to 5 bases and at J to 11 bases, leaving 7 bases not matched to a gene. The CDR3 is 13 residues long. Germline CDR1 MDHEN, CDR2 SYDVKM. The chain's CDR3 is CASSPPDRGQAFF. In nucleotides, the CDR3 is TGTGCCAGCAGTCCGCCGGACAGGGGGCAGGCTTTCTTT.

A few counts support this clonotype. The CDR3 protein is CASSLDGTSGEETQYF. CDR3 sequence (DNA): TGTGCCAGCAGCTTAGATGGGACTAGCGGGGAAGAGACCCAGTACTTC. The V call is TRBV7-6, the J call TRBJ2-5, with 13 bases fitting TRBD2. V lost 1 base and J lost 3; bases outside the gene matches: 2. The CDR3 runs 16 residues. Germline lookup yields CDR1 SGHVS and CDR2 FNYEAQ.

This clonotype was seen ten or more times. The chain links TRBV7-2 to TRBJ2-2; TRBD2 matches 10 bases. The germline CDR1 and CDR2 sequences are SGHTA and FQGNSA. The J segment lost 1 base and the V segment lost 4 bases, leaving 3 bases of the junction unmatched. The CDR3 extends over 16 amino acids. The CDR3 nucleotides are TGTGCCAGCAGCTCTAGCGGGGGCCTGAACACCGGGGAGCTGTTTTTT. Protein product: CASSSSGGLNTGELFF.

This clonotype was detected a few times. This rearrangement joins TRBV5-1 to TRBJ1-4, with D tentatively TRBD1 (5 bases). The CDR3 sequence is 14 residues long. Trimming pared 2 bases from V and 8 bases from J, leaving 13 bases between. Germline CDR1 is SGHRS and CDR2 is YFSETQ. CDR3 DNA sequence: TGCGCCAGCAGCTTTAACCCTTGGGGGGAAAAACTGTTTTTT. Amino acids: CASSFNPWGEKLFF.

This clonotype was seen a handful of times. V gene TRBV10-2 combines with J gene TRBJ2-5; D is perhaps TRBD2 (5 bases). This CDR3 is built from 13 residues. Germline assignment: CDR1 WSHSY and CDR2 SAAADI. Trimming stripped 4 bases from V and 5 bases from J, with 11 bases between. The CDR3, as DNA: TGCGCCAGCAGTGGTACTCGAGGGGAGACCCAGTACTTC. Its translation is CASSGTRGETQYF.

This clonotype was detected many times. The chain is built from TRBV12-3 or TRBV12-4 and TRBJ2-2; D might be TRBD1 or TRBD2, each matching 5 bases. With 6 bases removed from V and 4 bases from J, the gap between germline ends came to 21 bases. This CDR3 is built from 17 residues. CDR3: CASSEGRWGAGTGELFF. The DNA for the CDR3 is TGTGCCAGCAGCGAAGGCCGCTGGGGCGCGGGCACCGGGGAGCTGTTTTTT.

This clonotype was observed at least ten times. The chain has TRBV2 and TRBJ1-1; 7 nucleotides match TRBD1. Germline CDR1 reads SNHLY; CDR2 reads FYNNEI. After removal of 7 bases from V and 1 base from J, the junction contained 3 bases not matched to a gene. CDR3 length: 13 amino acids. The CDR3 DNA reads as TGTGCCAGCAACCAGGGGGGGAACACTGAAGCTTTCTTT. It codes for CASNQGGNTEAFF.

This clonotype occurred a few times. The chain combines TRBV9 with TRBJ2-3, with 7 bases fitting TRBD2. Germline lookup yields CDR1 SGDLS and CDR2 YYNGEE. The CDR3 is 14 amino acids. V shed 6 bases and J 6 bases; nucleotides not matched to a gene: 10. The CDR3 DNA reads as TGTGCCAGCACCACGGGCGGGGGTACTGATACGCAGTATTTT. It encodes CASTTGGGTDTQYF.

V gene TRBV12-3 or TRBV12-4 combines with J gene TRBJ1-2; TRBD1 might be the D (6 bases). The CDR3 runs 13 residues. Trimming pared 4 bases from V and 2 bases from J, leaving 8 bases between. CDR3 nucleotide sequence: TGTGCCAGCAGTTCTGGACAGAACTATGGCTACACCTTC. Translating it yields CASSSGQNYGYTF.

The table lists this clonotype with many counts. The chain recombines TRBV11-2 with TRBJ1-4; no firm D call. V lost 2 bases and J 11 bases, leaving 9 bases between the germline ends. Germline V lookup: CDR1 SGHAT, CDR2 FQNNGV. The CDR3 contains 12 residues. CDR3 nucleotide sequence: TGTGCCAGCAGCTTATTGTGGGATAAACTGTTTTTT. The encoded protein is CASSLLWDKLFF.

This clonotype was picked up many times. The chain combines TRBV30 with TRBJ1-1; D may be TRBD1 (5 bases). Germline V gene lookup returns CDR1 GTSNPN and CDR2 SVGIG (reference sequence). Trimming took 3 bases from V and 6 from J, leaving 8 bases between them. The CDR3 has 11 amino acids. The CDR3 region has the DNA TGTGCCTGGAGCATGGGGCCTGAAGCTTTCTTT. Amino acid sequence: CAWSMGPEAFF.

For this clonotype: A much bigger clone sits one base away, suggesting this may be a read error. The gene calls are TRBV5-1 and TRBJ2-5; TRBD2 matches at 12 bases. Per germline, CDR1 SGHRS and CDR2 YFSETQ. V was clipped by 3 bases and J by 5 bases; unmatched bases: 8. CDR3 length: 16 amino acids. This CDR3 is CASSSGTSGFHETQYF. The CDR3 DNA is TGCGCCAGCAGCTCCGGGACTAGCGGGTTCCATGAGACCCAGTACTTC. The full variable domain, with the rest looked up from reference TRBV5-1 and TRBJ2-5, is KAGVTQTPRYLIKTRGQQVTLSCSPISGHRSVSWYQQTPGQGLQFLFEYFSETQRNKGNFPGRFSGRQFSNSRSEMNVSTLELGDSALYLCASSSGTSGFHETQYFGPGTRLLVL.

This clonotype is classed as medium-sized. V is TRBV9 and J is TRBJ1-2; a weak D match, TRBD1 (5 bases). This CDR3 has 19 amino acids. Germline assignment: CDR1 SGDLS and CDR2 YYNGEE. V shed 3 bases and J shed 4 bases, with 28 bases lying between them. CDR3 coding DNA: TGTGCCAGCAGCGCCCCCTTCCCCGGGATGGGGCAGGAGGTCTATGGCTACACCTTC. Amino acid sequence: CASSAPFPGMGQEVYGYTF.

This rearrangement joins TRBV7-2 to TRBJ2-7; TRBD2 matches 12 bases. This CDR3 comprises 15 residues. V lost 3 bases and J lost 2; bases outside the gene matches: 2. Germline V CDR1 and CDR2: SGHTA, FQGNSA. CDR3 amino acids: CASSLTSGGTYEQYF. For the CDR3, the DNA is TGTGCCAGCAGCTTGACTAGCGGGGGTACCTACGAGCAGTACTTC.

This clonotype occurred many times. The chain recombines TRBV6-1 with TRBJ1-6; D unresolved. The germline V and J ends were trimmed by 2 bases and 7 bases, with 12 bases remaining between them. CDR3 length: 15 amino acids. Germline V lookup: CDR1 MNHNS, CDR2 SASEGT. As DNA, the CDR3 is TGTGCCAGCAGTGAAACAGTCAAACCAAATTCACCCCTCCACTTT. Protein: CASSETVKPNSPLHF.

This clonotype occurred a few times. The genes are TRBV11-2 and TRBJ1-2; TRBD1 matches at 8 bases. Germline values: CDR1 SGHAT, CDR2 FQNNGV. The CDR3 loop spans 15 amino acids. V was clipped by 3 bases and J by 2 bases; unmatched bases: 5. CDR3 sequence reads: CASSFPRTGNYGYTF. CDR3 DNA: TGTGCCAGCAGCTTCCCCCGGACAGGGAACTATGGCTACACCTTC.

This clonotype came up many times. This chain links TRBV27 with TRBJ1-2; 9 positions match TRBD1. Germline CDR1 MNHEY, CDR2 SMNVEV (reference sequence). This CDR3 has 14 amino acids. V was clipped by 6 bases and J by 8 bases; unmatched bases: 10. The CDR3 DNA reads TGTGCCAGCAGCTCCGGGACAGGGTATGCGGGCTACACCTTC. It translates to CASSSGTGYAGYTF.

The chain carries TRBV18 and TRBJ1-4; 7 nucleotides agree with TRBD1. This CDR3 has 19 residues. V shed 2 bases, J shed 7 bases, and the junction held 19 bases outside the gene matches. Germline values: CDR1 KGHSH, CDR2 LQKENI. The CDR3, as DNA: TGTGCCAGCTCACCAGATAGAAAACGCCGGCGACAGGGAGTTGAAAAACTGTTTTTT. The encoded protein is CASSPDRKRRRQGVEKLFF.

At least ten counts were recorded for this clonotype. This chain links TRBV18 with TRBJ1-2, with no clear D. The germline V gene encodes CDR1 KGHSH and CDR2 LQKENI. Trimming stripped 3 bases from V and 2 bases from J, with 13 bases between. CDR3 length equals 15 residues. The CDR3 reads CASSPPPGVNYGYTF. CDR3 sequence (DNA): TGTGCCAGCTCACCCCCCCCCGGGGTGAACTATGGCTACACCTTC.

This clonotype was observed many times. Here the CDR3 DNA reads TGTGCCAGCAGCTTTTTGCGGGGAGACACAGATACGCAGTATTTT. This codes for CASSFLRGDTDTQYF. The V and J genes are TRBV5-6 and TRBJ2-3, with a possible D match to TRBD2 (6 bases). V lost 2 bases and J 2 bases, leaving 12 bases between the germline ends. Germline CDR1 and CDR2: SGHDT and YYEEEE. This CDR3 is built from 15 residues.

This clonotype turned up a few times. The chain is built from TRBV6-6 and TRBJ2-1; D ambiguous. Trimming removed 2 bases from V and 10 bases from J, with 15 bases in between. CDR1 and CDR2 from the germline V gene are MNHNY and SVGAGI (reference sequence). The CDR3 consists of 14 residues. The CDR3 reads CASSYTYPSWEQFF. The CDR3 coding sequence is TGTGCCAGCAGTTACACCTACCCTAGTTGGGAGCAGTTCTTC.

The CDR3 region is CSARQGDNYGYTF. The CDR3 DNA sequence: TGCAGTGCTAGACAGGGTGATAACTATGGCTACACCTTC. V usage is TRBV20-1 and J usage is TRBJ1-2, with D possibly matching TRBD1 (5 bases). V lost 2 bases to trimming and J lost 1 base, with 8 bases between them. CDR1 and CDR2 from the germline V gene are DFQATT and SNEGSKA (reference sequence). This CDR3 is 13 amino acids long.

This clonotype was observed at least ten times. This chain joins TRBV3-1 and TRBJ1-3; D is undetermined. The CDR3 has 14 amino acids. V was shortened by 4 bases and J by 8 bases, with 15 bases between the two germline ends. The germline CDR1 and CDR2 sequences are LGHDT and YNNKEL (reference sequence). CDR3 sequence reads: CASSPSSQTDTIYF. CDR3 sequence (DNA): TGTGCCAGCAGCCCCAGCTCGCAGACGGACACCATATATTTT.

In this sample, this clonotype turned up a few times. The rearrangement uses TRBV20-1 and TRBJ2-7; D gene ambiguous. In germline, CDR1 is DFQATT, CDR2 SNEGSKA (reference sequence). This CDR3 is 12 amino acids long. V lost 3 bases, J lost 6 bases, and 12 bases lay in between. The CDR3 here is CSASSRLGEQYF. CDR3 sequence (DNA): TGCAGTGCTAGCTCGCGTCTTGGCGAGCAGTACTTC.

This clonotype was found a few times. The CDR3 loop is CASSYGVRGDSPLHF. The DNA for the CDR3 is TGTGCCAGCAGTTACGGAGTTCGAGGGGACTCACCCCTCCACTTT. This chain links TRBV6-6 with TRBJ1-6, with D maybe TRBD1 (5 bases). There are 15 residues in the CDR3. The germline V gene has CDR1 MNHNY and CDR2 SVGAGI (reference sequence). The V gene lost 2 bases and the J gene lost 10 bases, with 15 bases spanning the gap.

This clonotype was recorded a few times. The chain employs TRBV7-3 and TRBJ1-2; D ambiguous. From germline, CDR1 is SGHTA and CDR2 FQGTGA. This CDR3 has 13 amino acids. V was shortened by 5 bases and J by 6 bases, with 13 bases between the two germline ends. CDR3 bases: TGTGCCAGCAGCGGGCATTTCGTAGATGGCTACACCTTC. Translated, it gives CASSGHFVDGYTF.

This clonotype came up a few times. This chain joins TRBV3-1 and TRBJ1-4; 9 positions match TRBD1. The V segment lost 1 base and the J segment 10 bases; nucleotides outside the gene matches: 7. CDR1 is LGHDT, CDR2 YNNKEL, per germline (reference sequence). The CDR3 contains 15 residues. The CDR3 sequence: CASSQGTGVSLKLFF. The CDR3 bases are TGTGCCAGCAGCCAAGGGACAGGGGTTTCTTTAAAACTGTTTTTT.

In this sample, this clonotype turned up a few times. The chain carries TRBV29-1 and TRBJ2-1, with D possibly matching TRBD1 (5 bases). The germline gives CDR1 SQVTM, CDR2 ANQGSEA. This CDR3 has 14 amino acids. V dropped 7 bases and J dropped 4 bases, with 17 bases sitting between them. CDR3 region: CSGRTTLPYNEQFF. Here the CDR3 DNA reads TGCAGCGGGCGGACAACCTTGCCATACAATGAGCAGTTCTTC.

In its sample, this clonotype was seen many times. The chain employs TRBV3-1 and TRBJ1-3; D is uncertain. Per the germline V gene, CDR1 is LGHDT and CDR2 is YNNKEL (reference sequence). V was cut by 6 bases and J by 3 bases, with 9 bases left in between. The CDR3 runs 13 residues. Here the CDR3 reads CASRRTVGNTIYF. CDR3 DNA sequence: TGTGCCAGCAGACGGACGGTTGGAAACACCATATATTTT.

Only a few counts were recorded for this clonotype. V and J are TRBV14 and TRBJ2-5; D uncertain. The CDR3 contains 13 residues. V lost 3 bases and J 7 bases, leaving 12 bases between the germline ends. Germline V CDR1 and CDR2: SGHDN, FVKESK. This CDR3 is CASSQRALGTQYF. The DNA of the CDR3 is TGTGCCAGCAGCCAGAGAGCGCTAGGGACCCAGTACTTC.